Presented here are 14 T cell receptor beta chains from one specimen sequenced in a study of CXCR3-negative and CXCR3-positive naive CD8 T cells. The study, taken as a whole, reports: Researchers report that CXCR3-positive naive cells carry more hydrophobic TRB CDR3s than CXCR3-negative naive cells.

For these TCRs, the target antigens are not known. Libraries were UMI-labeled 5' RACE TRB cDNA. TCRdb re-called the 5' RACE reads and catalogs CDR3 proteins one per entry, DNA excluded. This table lists 84,000 or so distinct CDR3 sequences. Sequenced: naive CXCR3+ CD8+ T cells from blood. Subset described: CD45RO-CCR7+CD27+CD95- naive CD8+ T cells expressing CXCR3 (TNR3+). The receptors originated from a human donor in good health. Some clones in this sample may be carry-over from other donors' samples.

The chain joins TRBV14 to TRBJ2-1; without DNA, the TCRdb call of TRBD1 cannot be checked. Germline V CDR1 and CDR2: SGHDN, FVKESK. The CDR3 totals 15 residues. The CDR3 is CASSPYAGGFTEQFF.

The V gene is TRBV28, the J gene TRBJ2-5. CDR3 length: 12 residues. Germline V CDR1 and CDR2: MDHEN, SYDVKM. Here the CDR3 reads CASRDNAAPQYF.

The rearrangement links TRBV13 to TRBJ2-1; TCRdb names TRBD2, which stays unverified in the absence of DNA. Germline assignment: CDR1 PRHDT and CDR2 FYEKMQ (reference sequence). This CDR3 is 16 amino acids long. CDR3 residues: CASSSRIAGADGEQFF.

V gene TRBV18 combines with J gene TRBJ1-5. This CDR3 spans 14 amino acids. CDR1 KGHSH and CDR2 LQKENI come from the germline V gene. CDR3 protein: CASSDSGTNQPQHF.

The rearrangement joins TRBV12-3 or TRBV12-4 to TRBJ2-7; TCRdb selects TRBD2, and the lack of DNA leaves this call unchecked. There are 13 residues in the CDR3. The CDR3 sequence: CDSKPAGYYEQYF.

The chain is built from TRBV6-6 and TRBJ2-1; checking the TCRdb D call of TRBD2 is not possible without DNA. The CDR3 consists of 12 residues. Germline values: CDR1 MNHNY, CDR2 SVGAGI (reference sequence). CDR3 region: CASLAGVGEQFF.

V and J are TRBV4-3 and TRBJ2-1; absent DNA, TCRdb's TRBD1 call cannot be checked. Germline values: CDR1 LGHNA, CDR2 YSLEER. The CDR3 runs 17 residues. CDR3 region: CASSQSTGTGDYNEQFF.

The chain combines TRBV29-1 with TRBJ2-1; without DNA, the TCRdb call of TRBD2 cannot be checked. The germline V gene encodes CDR1 SQVTM and CDR2 ANQGSEA. This CDR3 is 16 amino acids long. This CDR3 reads CSVEVGRRAYWNEQFF.

The V call is TRBV20-1, the J call TRBJ2-5. This CDR3 spans 14 amino acids. Germline loops: CDR1 DFQATT, CDR2 SNEGSKA (reference sequence). CDR3 residues: CSARELAAQETQYF.

The V call is TRBV5-6, the J call TRBJ1-2; TCRdb lists TRBD1, though no DNA is available to test this call. Looked up from germline, CDR1 is SGHDT and CDR2 is YYEEEE. CDR3 length equals 15 residues. The CDR3 loop reads CASSIQGEANYGYTF. Variable domain in full (rest from reference TRBV5-6 and TRBJ1-2): DAGVTQSPTHLIKTRGQQVTLRCSPKSGHDTVSWYQQALGQGPQFIFQYYEEEERQRGNFPDRFSGHQFPNYSSELNVNALLLGDSALYLCASSIQGEANYGYTFGSGTRLTVV.

The chain links TRBV27 to TRBJ2-3. This CDR3 is 15 amino acids long. CDR1 is MNHEY and CDR2 is SMNVEV in the germline V gene (reference sequence). The CDR3 is CASSPELGRTDTQYF.

The V gene is TRBV10-3, the J gene TRBJ2-7; TCRdb picks TRBD2, but there is no DNA to check that call. This CDR3 contains 18 residues. Germline loops: CDR1 ENHRY, CDR2 SYGVKD. CDR3 sequence reads: CAISNPGLAGGRLYEQYF.

The V call is TRBV13, the J call TRBJ1-6. The CDR3 is 11 amino acids. The germline V gene has CDR1 PRHDT and CDR2 FYEKMQ (reference sequence). The CDR3 region is CASGSGRPLHF.

The chain couples TRBV6-2 or TRBV6-3 to TRBJ2-1; TCRdb's D call, TRBD2, is unchecked because there is no DNA. Germline V gene sequence: CDR1 MNHEY, CDR2 SVGEGT. The CDR3 runs 17 residues. CDR3 in amino acids: CASSSGLAGSSYNEQFF.